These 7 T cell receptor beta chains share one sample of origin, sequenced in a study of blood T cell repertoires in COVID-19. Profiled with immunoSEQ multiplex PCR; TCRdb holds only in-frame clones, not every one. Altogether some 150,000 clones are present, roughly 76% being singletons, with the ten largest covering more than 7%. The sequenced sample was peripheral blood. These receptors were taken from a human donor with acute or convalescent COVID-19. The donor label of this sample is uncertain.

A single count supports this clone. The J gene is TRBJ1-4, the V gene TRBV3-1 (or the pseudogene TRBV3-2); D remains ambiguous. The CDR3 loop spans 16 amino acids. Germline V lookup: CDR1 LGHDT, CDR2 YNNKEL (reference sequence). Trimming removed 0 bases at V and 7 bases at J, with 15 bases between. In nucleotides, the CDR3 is TGTGCCAGCAGCCAAGATCAAACGGGGTCGGGTGAAAAACTGTTTTTT. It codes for CASSQDQTGSGEKLFF.

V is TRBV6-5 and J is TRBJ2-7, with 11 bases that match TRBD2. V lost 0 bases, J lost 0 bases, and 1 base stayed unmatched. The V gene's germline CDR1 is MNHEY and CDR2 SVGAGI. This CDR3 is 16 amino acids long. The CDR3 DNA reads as TGTGCCAGCAGTTACTCCACTAGCGGGAGCTCCTACGAGCAGTACTTC. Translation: CASSYSTSGSSYEQYF.

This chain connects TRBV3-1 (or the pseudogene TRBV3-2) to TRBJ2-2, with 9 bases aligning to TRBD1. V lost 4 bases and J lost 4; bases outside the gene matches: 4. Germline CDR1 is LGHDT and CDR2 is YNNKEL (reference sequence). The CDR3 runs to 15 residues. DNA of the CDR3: TGTGCCAGCAGCCTACAGGGGGCTGTCACCGGGGAGCTGTTTTTT. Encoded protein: CASSLQGAVTGELFF.

This chain's CDR3 is CASRPGQGANEQFF. The DNA for the CDR3 is TGTGCCAGCAGACCAGGCCAGGGGGCCAATGAGCAGTTCTTC. This sequence joins TRBV7-6 and TRBJ2-1, with 8 bases that match TRBD1. There are 14 residues in the CDR3. Germline V CDR1 and CDR2: SGHVS, FNYEAQ. The trim removed 6 bases at V and 6 bases at J, leaving 7 bases unmatched.

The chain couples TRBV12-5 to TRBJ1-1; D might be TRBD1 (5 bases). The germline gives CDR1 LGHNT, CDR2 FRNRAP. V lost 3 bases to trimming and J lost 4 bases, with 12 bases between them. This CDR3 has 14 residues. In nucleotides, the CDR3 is TGTGCTAGTGGTTTAAACGGGGGTGGCACTGAAGCTTTCTTT. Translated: CASGLNGGGTEAFF.

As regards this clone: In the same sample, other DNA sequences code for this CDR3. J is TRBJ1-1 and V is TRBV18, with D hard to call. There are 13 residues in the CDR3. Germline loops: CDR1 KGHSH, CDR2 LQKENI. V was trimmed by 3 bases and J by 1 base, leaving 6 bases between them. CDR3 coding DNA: TGTGCCAGCTCACCCACCGGGAACACTGAAGCTTTCTTT. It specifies CASSPTGNTEAFF.

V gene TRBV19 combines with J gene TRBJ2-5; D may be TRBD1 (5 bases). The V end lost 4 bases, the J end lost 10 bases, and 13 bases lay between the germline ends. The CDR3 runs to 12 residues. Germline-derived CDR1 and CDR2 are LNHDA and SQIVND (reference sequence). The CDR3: CASSTGKTDQYF. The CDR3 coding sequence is TGTGCCAGTAGTACAGGGAAAACGGACCAGTACTTC.